The 19 T cell receptor beta chains presented below share a single source sample, sequenced in a study of T cell repertoires in cytomegalovirus infection. TCRdb ran MiXCR on the reads and lists one entry per CDR3 protein. The data contain fewer than 850,000 distinct CDR3 sequences, approximately 32% of them seen just once; the ten biggest clones take up roughly 13%. Their antigens are not known. The input for sequencing was cultured CD8+ T cells from PBMCs, taken from culture after CMV antigen stimulation. All receptors derive from a human donor in good health (CMV status not recorded). Some clones in this sample may be carry-over from other donors' samples.

This clonotype was observed a few times. The CDR3 DNA reads TGTGCCAGCAGCAAAGAAAGGTTCGAGCAGTACGTC. Amino acid sequence: CASSKERFEQYV. This chain connects TRBV6-2 or TRBV6-3 to TRBJ2-7; unclear D gene. The V gene's germline CDR1 is MNHEY and CDR2 SVGEGT. The CDR3 spans 12 residues. With 6 bases removed from V and 6 bases from J, the gap between germline ends came to 12 bases.

This clonotype showed up many times. This sequence joins TRBV7-2 and TRBJ1-3; the D gene is possibly TRBD1 (5 bases). The CDR3 extends over 17 amino acids. Germline V CDR1 and CDR2: SGHTA, FQGNSA. Deletions cut 5 bases from V and 0 bases from J, with 17 bases between. This CDR3 is CASSIILGAHSGNTIYF. The DNA of the CDR3 is TGTGCCAGCAGCATTATCCTCGGGGCTCACTCTGGAAACACCATATATTTT.

V and J are TRBV20-1 and TRBJ1-2; D is perhaps TRBD1 (6 bases). Looked up from germline, CDR1 is DFQATT and CDR2 is SNEGSKA (reference sequence). V lost 4 bases, J lost 0 bases, and 21 bases lay in between. CDR3 length equals 17 residues. The CDR3 DNA reads TGCAGTGCTACCCACGCCCAAGGCAGGGGAACTAACTATGGCTACACCTTC. It specifies CSATHAQGRGTNYGYTF.

The V call is TRBV27, the J call TRBJ2-2; perhaps TRBD1 as D (6 bases). The V and J ends lost 7 bases and 6 bases respectively, with 15 bases between them. Per germline, CDR1 MNHEY and CDR2 SMNVEV (reference sequence). This CDR3 contains 14 residues. CDR3 nucleotides: TGTGCCAGCAATGACAGGTCCGGCTCCGGGGAGCTGTTTTTT. Translated, it gives CASNDRSGSGELFF.

This clonotype was detected a few times. The chain combines TRBV5-1 with TRBJ2-2; D is perhaps TRBD2 (6 bases). The germline gives CDR1 SGHRS, CDR2 YFSETQ. The V end lost 5 bases, the J end lost 1 base, and 15 bases lay between the germline ends. The CDR3 is made up of 16 amino acids. The CDR3 DNA is TGCGCCAGCAGTTCCCGGGAGACACTGAACACCGGGGAGCTGTTTTTT. Translated, it gives CASSSRETLNTGELFF. The complete variable domain, with remaining parts taken from reference TRBV5-1 and TRBJ2-2, reads KAGVTQTPRYLIKTRGQQVTLSCSPISGHRSVSWYQQTPGQGLQFLFEYFSETQRNKGNFPGRFSGRQFSNSRSEMNVSTLELGDSALYLCASSSRETLNTGELFFGEGSRLTVL.

The V and J genes are TRBV2 and TRBJ2-1; TRBD1 matches at 7 bases. The CDR3 covers 16 residues. The germline CDR1 and CDR2 sequences are SNHLY and FYNNEI. The J segment lost 2 bases and the V segment lost 0 bases, leaving 4 bases of the junction unmatched. This chain's CDR3 is CASSEARQGAYNEQFF. CDR3 nucleotides: TGTGCCAGCAGTGAAGCGCGACAGGGAGCCTACAATGAGCAGTTCTTC.

The rearrangement links TRBV4-1 to TRBJ2-1, with no clear D. Germline V CDR1 and CDR2: MGHRA, YSYEKL. Trimming took 1 base from V and 9 from J, leaving 10 bases between them. This CDR3 comprises 13 residues. CDR3 coding DNA: TGCGCCAGCAGCCAAGTTGGGGATGGTGAGCAGTTCTTC. Translated, it gives CASSQVGDGEQFF.

In this sample, this clonotype turned up many times. This chain connects TRBV7-6 to TRBJ2-1; D not certain. Germline CDR1 reads SGHVS; CDR2 reads FNYEAQ. The CDR3 loop spans 11 amino acids. Trimming removed 1 base from V and 9 bases from J, with 4 bases in between. CDR3 loop: CASSLGPEQFF. The CDR3 DNA reads as TGTGCCAGCAGCTTAGGACCTGAGCAGTTCTTC.

This clonotype occurred a few times. The chain employs TRBV12-3 or TRBV12-4 and TRBJ2-7, with TRBD1 matching 7 bases. The CDR3 has 16 residues. V lost 1 base and J lost 0; bases outside the gene matches: 6. The CDR3 coding sequence is TGTGCCAGCAGTTTAGGCCGGGACAGCAGCTCCTACGAGCAGTACTTC. This translates into CASSLGRDSSSYEQYF.

The chain links TRBV9 to TRBJ2-2; 11 bases fit TRBD2. The V segment lost 5 bases and the J segment 5 bases; nucleotides outside the gene matches: 11. Germline-derived CDR1 and CDR2 are SGDLS and YYNGEE. This CDR3 has 17 residues. CDR3 nucleotides: TGTGCCAGCAGACCCAAGTCTAGCGGGGGGATTACCGGGGAGCTGTTTTTT. Encoded protein: CASRPKSSGGITGELFF.

This chain uses TRBV7-9 with TRBJ2-7, with TRBD1 as a possible D gene (5 bases). The CDR3 consists of 15 residues. Germline values: CDR1 SEHNR, CDR2 FQNEAQ (reference sequence). The ends were cut back, 6 bases at V and 2 bases at J, with 17 bases in the middle. The CDR3 DNA is TGTGCCAGCAGTCATACCCTGACAGAAACCTACGAGCAGTACTTC. Amino acids: CASSHTLTETYEQYF.

This chain links TRBV7-6 with TRBJ1-1, with D possibly matching TRBD1 (5 bases). The CDR3 is 14 residues long. The V end lost 0 bases, the J end lost 2 bases, and 7 bases lay between the germline ends. In germline, CDR1 is SGHVS, CDR2 FNYEAQ. The CDR3 loop is CASSLATGNTEAFF. The CDR3 DNA is TGTGCCAGCAGCTTAGCAACAGGAAACACTGAAGCTTTCTTT.

This clonotype was observed a handful of times. The chain combines TRBV4-1 with TRBJ2-3; D call uncertain. This CDR3 spans 12 amino acids. CDR1 and CDR2 (germline): MGHRA, YSYEKL. V dropped 4 bases and J dropped 9 bases, with 11 bases sitting between them. Written as DNA, the CDR3 is TGCGCCAGCAGCCCCCCCCAGTCGACGCAGTATTTT. It encodes CASSPPQSTQYF.

The chain joins TRBV7-2 to TRBJ2-1, with D maybe TRBD2 (7 bases). The germline gives CDR1 SGHTA, CDR2 FQGNSA. Trimming left V 11 bases short and J 2 bases short, with 16 bases between. This CDR3 has 14 amino acids. CDR3 amino acids: CAGSRGGAYNEQFF. DNA for the CDR3: TGTGCCGGCTCTAGGGGGGGGGCCTACAATGAGCAGTTCTTC.

This clonotype was detected many times. V usage is TRBV7-8 and J usage is TRBJ2-2, with D tentatively TRBD1 or TRBD2 (5 bases each). The germline V and J ends were trimmed by 5 bases and 1 base, with 8 bases remaining between them. Germline V gene lookup returns CDR1 SGHVS and CDR2 FQNEAQ. The CDR3 has 14 residues. CDR3: CASSGTVNTGELFF. The CDR3 DNA reads TGTGCCAGCAGCGGGACGGTGAACACCGGGGAGCTGTTTTTT.

This clonotype was picked up many times. The rearrangement joins TRBV7-2 to TRBJ1-4; weak D call: TRBD1 (5 bases). Germline V gene data show CDR1 as SGHTA and CDR2 as FQGNSA. V lost 5 bases to trimming and J lost 8 bases, with 15 bases between them. The CDR3 has 14 amino acids. CDR3 residues: CASSRIGAGEKLFF. CDR3 nucleotide sequence: TGTGCCAGCAGCCGCATTGGGGCTGGGGAAAAACTGTTTTTT.

For the CDR3, the DNA is TGTGCCAGCAGCTCCGTCGGGACAGCCGAAGCTTTCTTT. Its protein is CASSSVGTAEAFF. The rearrangement uses TRBV5-4 and TRBJ1-1; 7 nucleotides line up with TRBD1. This CDR3 has 13 amino acids. CDR1 SGHNT and CDR2 YYREEE come from the germline V gene (reference sequence). Trimming at V came to 3 bases and at J to 8 bases, leaving 7 bases not matched to a gene.

V is TRBV20-1 and J is TRBJ2-3; TRBD1 matches at 7 bases. Trimming at V came to 3 bases and at J to 2 bases, leaving 2 bases not matched to a gene. The CDR3 consists of 13 residues. Germline loops: CDR1 DFQATT, CDR2 SNEGSKA (reference sequence). The CDR3 protein is CSARGQNTDTQYF. The CDR3 DNA sequence: TGCAGTGCTAGGGGACAGAACACAGATACGCAGTATTTT.

This clonotype appeared many times. The V and J genes are TRBV7-6 and TRBJ1-6, with no clear D. Germline V gene data show CDR1 as SGHVS and CDR2 as FNYEAQ. Between the trimmed V and J ends, which lost 5 bases and 4 bases, there was a span of 9 bases. This CDR3 comprises 14 residues. In DNA form, the CDR3 reads TGTGCCAGCAGCCACGGGTCTTATAATTCACCCCTCCACTTT. Translating it yields CASSHGSYNSPLHF.